These T cell receptor beta chains were read from a single sample in a study of blood T cell repertoires in COVID-19. The protocol was immunoSEQ multiplex PCR, while the TCRdb copy is restricted to in-frame clones and leaves out a portion. The sample records about 170,000 clones, roughly 91% being singletons. The sequenced sample was peripheral blood. These receptors were taken from a man aged 18 to 30 with COVID-19, enrolled during active disease. Both conserved end residues are part of each CDR3. A D gene is named only where the DNA matches it firmly. Clone size, where shown, is once, few, many, or a class for clones that have expanded.

>TRBV5-6|.|TRBJ2-7|.
TGTGCCAGCAGCCCTGGGGGTCCCCGCGGGGTGAACGAGCAGTACTTC
CASSPGGPRGVNEQYF
>TRBV29-1|.|TRBJ1-2|.
TGCAGCGTTGAGCCCGGACAGACCTATGGCTACACCTTC
CSVEPGQTYGYTF
>TRBV27|TRBD2|TRBJ2-1|.
TGTGCCAGTGGACTAGCGGGAGTGCGTGAGCAGTTCTTC
CASGLAGVREQFF
>TRBV7-3|.|TRBJ1-6|.
TGTGCCAGCAGCTTAGAGAGGGCCAATTCACCCCTCCACTTT
CASSLERANSPLHF
>TRBV5-4|.|TRBJ2-7|.
TGTGCCAGCAGCTTGGCCAGGGGGGTGGACGAGCAGTACTTC
CASSLARGVDEQYF
>TRBV12-3/TRBV12-4|.|TRBJ2-7|.
TGTGCCAGCAGGCGGGGAGCCCCCTACGAGCAGTACTTC
CASRRGAPYEQYF
>TRBV2|.|TRBJ2-3|.
TGTGCTAGCAGTGGCCTATCGAGGGATAGGAAAGATACGCAGTATTTT
CASSGLSRDRKDTQYF
>TRBV27|TRBD2|TRBJ2-3|.
TGTGCCAGCAGCCTCTGGGGGGGGAGTAGCACAGATACGCAGTATTTT
CASSLWGGSSTDTQYF
>TRBV11-3|.|TRBJ2-3|.
TGTGCCAGCAGCATAGCTCTTCCGGGGGAGGTGGAGCCTACGCAGTATTTT
CASSIALPGEVEPTQYF
>TRBV9|.|TRBJ2-2|.
TGTGCCAGCAGCGCAGCCCTCGGGGTATCCGGGGAGCTGTTTTTT
CASSAALGVSGELFF
>TRBV13|.|TRBJ1-2|.
TGTGCCAGCAGCTCGCTCGGGACACTTCTCTATGGCTACACCTTC
CASSSLGTLLYGYTF
>TRBV10-3|TRBD1|TRBJ2-2|.
TGTGCCATCAGTCCCACCTTCCGACAGGGTGGTACCGGGGAGCTGTTTTTT
CAISPTFRQGGTGELFF
>TRBV6-6|TRBD2|TRBJ2-1|.
TGTGCCAGCAGTTACTCCGCGGGGGTGTACAATGAGCAGTTCTTC
CASSYSAGVYNEQFF
>TRBV12-3/TRBV12-4|.|TRBJ1-2|.
TGTGCCTGCAGGCGGAACTATGGCTACACCTTC
CACRRNYGYTF
>TRBV10-3|TRBD2|TRBJ2-3|.
TGTGCCATCAAACCAGCGGGGGGCACAGATACGCAGTATTTT
CAIKPAGGTDTQYF
>TRBV19|.|TRBJ2-1|once
TGTGCCAGTAGTATAGAGGTAGTATTCAATGAGCAGTTCTTC
CASSIEVVFNEQFF
>TRBV28|.|TRBJ2-7|.
TGTGCCAGCAGTTTATTGCGCGATGAGTACGAGCAGTACTTC
CASSLLRDEYEQYF
>TRBV29-1|.|TRBJ1-4|.
TGCAGCGTTTCAACCACGCCAACAACTAATGAAAAACTGCTTTTT
CSVSTTPTTNEKLLF
>TRBV28|.|TRBJ2-1|.
TGTGCCAGCAGTTCCGGTCGGCGGCTGGCTATTAATGAGCAGTTCTTC
CASSSGRRLAINEQFF
>TRBV18|.|TRBJ2-3|.
TGTGCCAGCTCAACCAGCGCCGGGAGTGCCACAGATACGCAGTATTTT
CASSTSAGSATDTQYF
>TRBV11-2|.|TRBJ2-7|.
TGTGCCAGCAGCCGGGTCCCGTACGAGCAGTACTTC
CASSRVPYEQYF
>TRBV5-1|TRBD2|TRBJ2-5|.
TGCGCCAGCAGACTAGCGGGAGGAAGGGCCCAGTACTTC
CASRLAGGRAQYF
>TRBV5-4|TRBD2|TRBJ2-1|.
TGTGCCAGTCATGCGGGAGGGAGCTCCTACAATGAGCAGTTCTTC
CASHAGGSSYNEQFF
>TRBV6-5|TRBD1|TRBJ2-7|.
TGTGCCAGCAGTTGGGGACAGGGGGCGTACGAGCAGTACTTC
CASSWGQGAYEQYF
>TRBV27|TRBD1|TRBJ2-3|.
TGTGCCAGCAGAATTGACCGGGACAGGGGGCCAGATACGCAGTATTTT
CASRIDRDRGPDTQYF
>TRBV19|.|TRBJ2-1|.
TGTGCCAGTAAAATCCAGGGCTCCTACAATGAGCAGTTCTTC
CASKIQGSYNEQFF
>TRBV7-9|.|TRBJ2-5|.
TGTGCCAGCAGCTTCCTCGACAGGCAAGAGACCCAGTACTTC
CASSFLDRQETQYF
>TRBV30|.|TRBJ2-7|.
TGTGCCTGGAGTGTACTCTACGAGCAGTACTTC
CAWSVLYEQYF
>TRBV6-5|.|TRBJ1-5|.
TGTGCCAGCAGCAGGTCCCCAGACAATCAGCCCCAGCATTTT
CASSRSPDNQPQHF
>TRBV29-1|TRBD1|TRBJ1-1|.
TGCAGCGTTCGACAGACAGGGGTGAACACTGAAGCTTTCTTT
CSVRQTGVNTEAFF
>TRBV9|.|TRBJ2-7|.
TGTGCCAGCAGCCTATCCGCAGGGGTACTGGACGAGCAGTACTTC
CASSLSAGVLDEQYF
>TRBV7-9|TRBD1|TRBJ1-6|few
TGTGCCAGCGGACAGGGGAATTCACCCCTCCACTTT
CASGQGNSPLHF
>TRBV6-2/TRBV6-3|TRBD1|TRBJ1-5|.
TGTGCCAGCAGTTACCATCACCCGGGACAGGGTATTGAGCCCCAGCATTTT
CASSYHHPGQGIEPQHF
>TRBV9|TRBD1|TRBJ2-2|.
TGTGCCAGCAGCGTAGTGGGACAGACCGGGGAGCTGTTTTTT
CASSVVGQTGELFF
>TRBV5-1|TRBD2|TRBJ2-2|.
TGCGCCAGCAGCTTACAAGCGGGAGTGTCGACCGGGGAGCTGTTTTTT
CASSLQAGVSTGELFF
>TRBV7-2|TRBD2|TRBJ2-1|.
TGTGCCAGCAGCTTAGAGGGACTAGCGGAGCACAATGAGCAGTTCTTC
CASSLEGLAEHNEQFF
>TRBV2|.|TRBJ1-4|.
TGTGCCAGCAGTGAAGAGGGCAGGGGACGAGAAAAACTGCTTTTT
CASSEEGRGREKLLF
>TRBV19|TRBD1|TRBJ2-2|.
TGTGCCAGTAGTATCGCGGGACAGGGGAACACCGGGGAGCTGTTTTTT
CASSIAGQGNTGELFF
>TRBV9|TRBD2|TRBJ2-1|.
TGTGCCAGCAGCGCTAAAGGACTAGCGGCTTACAATGAGCAGTTCTTC
CASSAKGLAAYNEQFF
>TRBV3-1/TRBV3-2|TRBD1|TRBJ2-3|.
TGTGCCAGCAGCCAAGACCCCCTCCGAAAGGACAGGGTAACGCGTCCGACAGATACGCAGTATTTT
CASSQDPLRKDRVTRPTDTQYF
>TRBV7-3|TRBD2|TRBJ2-5|.
TGTGCCAGCAGCTCCGGACTAGCGGGAGGTCGGGAGACCCAGTACTTC
CASSSGLAGGRETQYF
>TRBV5-5|TRBD1|TRBJ2-3|.
TGTGCCAGCAGCAGGGACAGGAGCACAGATACGCAGTATTTT
CASSRDRSTDTQYF
>TRBV6-2/TRBV6-3|TRBD2|TRBJ2-3|.
TGTGCCAGCAGTTTGACTAGCGGCACAGATACGCAGTATTTT
CASSLTSGTDTQYF
>TRBV12-5|.|TRBJ1-2|.
TGTGCTAGGTTATGGGCAGGTTATGGCTACACCTTC
CARLWAGYGYTF
>TRBV7-2|.|TRBJ2-7|.
TGTGCCAGCAGCTTAGTAGGGGCCGACTCGGACGAGCAGTACTTC
CASSLVGADSDEQYF
>TRBV14|TRBD2|TRBJ2-1|.
TGTGCCAGCAGCCAAGCCGGGCGGGAGACTTGGAGTGAGCAGTTCTTC
CASSQAGRETWSEQFF
>TRBV7-9|TRBD1|TRBJ1-2|.
TGTGCCAGCAGCATTATCCCGGGACAGGGGGGATCTGGCTATGGCTACACCTTC
CASSIIPGQGGSGYGYTF
>TRBV27|TRBD1|TRBJ1-1|few
TGTGCCAGCAGGGAGACAGGGGGCCGGTCTGAAGCTTTCTTT
CASRETGGRSEAFF